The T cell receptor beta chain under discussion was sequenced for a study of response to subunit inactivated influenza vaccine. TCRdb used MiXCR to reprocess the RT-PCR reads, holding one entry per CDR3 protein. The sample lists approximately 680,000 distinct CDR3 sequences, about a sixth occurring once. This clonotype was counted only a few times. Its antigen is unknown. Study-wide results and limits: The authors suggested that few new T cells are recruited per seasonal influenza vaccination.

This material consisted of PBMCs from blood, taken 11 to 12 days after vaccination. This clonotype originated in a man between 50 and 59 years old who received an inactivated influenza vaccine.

The DNA of the CDR3 is TGTGCCAGCACTACCCTCCTGGTCCGGGATGAGCAGTTCTTC. This gives the protein CASTTLLVRDEQFF. V usage is TRBV11-1 and J usage is TRBJ2-1; D is undetermined. This CDR3 is 14 amino acids long. V gave up 7 bases and J gave up 8 bases, with 18 bases separating them. Germline V gene sequence: CDR1 SGHAT, CDR2 FQDESV (reference sequence).